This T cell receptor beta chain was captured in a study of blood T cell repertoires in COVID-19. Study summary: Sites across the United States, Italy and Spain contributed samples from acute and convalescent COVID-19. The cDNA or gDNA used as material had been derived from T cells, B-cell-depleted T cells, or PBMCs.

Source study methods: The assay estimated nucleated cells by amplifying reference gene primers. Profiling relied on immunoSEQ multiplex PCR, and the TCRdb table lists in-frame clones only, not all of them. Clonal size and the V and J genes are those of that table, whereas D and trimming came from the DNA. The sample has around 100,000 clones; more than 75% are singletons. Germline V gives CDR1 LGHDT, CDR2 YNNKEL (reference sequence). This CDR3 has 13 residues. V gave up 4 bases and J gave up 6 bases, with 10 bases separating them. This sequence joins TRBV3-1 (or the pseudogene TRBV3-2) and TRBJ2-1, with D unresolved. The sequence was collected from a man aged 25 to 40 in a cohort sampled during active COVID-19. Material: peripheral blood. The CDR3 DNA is TGTGCCAGCAGCCTAAGCCAACGCAATGAGCAGTTCTTC. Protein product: CASSLSQRNEQFF.